Below are 23 T cell receptor beta chains sequenced from a single sample in a study of shared clonotypes between healthy human individuals (TCRdb year 2020). Library creation used the immunoSEQ multiplex PCR assay. Entries here come from immuneACCESS through TCRdb and include only in-frame sequences with V and J called. Some clones fail to appear in such tables; in the studies checked, an unresolved V gene covers under half of the shortfall, and the cause of the remainder is unknown. The sample table holds about 2.5 million clones, of which 85% to 95% were seen once. The biggest ten clones account for 0.37% of the sample. Sequencing was carried out using naive CD4+ T cells from PBMCs. Read against the paper, the sample's cell subset or site label means: CD45RA+ positively selected. These receptors were collected from a man in his late teens or twenties in good health. Some clones in this sample may be carry-over from other donors' samples.

This CDR3 is CASSQVVLETQYF. CDR3 bases: TGCGCCAGCAGCCAAGTAGTGCTTGAGACCCAGTACTTC. This sequence joins TRBV4-1 and TRBJ2-5; D call uncertain. The CDR3 totals 13 residues. Germline V gene sequence: CDR1 MGHRA, CDR2 YSYEKL. Trimming cost V 1 base and J 5 bases, with 8 bases left between them.

A note on this clone: Mismatch with germline at one junction end may stem from a read error. This sequence joins TRBV28 and TRBJ1-2; unclear D gene. The germline gives CDR1 MDHEN, CDR2 SYDVKM. The CDR3 loop spans 11 amino acids. In DNA form, the CDR3 reads TGTGCCAGCAGTTTAGGTCGTCACCTTCACTTC. Translating gives CASSLGRHLHF.

The rearrangement joins TRBV5-1 to TRBJ1-2; 9 bases are a match to TRBD1. The germline gives CDR1 SGHRS, CDR2 YFSETQ. Germline trimming cut 1 base from V and 7 bases from J; bases unmatched to any gene: 5. The length of the CDR3 is 14 residues. The CDR3 protein is CASSLSTGGTGYTF. The DNA of the CDR3 is TGCGCCAGCAGCTTGTCGACAGGGGGGACTGGCTACACCTTC.

This clone was found a few times. CDR3 protein: CASSPPTAVFGYTF. The DNA of the CDR3 is TGTGCCAGCTCACCACCGACAGCGGTGTTTGGCTACACCTTC. This chain links TRBV18 with TRBJ1-2; possibly TRBD1 for D (5 bases). The V end lost 0 bases, the J end lost 7 bases, and 12 bases lay between the germline ends. The germline gives CDR1 KGHSH, CDR2 LQKENI. The CDR3 spans 14 residues.

This chain connects TRBV7-9 to TRBJ1-3; no clear D. The V end lost 5 bases, the J end lost 3 bases, and 11 bases lay between the germline ends. CDR3 length: 14 amino acids. Germline lookup yields CDR1 SEHNR and CDR2 FQNEAQ (reference sequence). The CDR3 here is CASSARVDGNTIYF. The CDR3 DNA follows: TGTGCCAGCAGCGCGAGGGTAGATGGAAACACCATATATTTT.

The chain carries TRBV19 and TRBJ2-7; D may be TRBD2 (6 bases). V lost 4 bases to trimming and J lost 6 bases, with 16 bases between them. The CDR3 is 14 amino acids. Germline values: CDR1 LNHDA, CDR2 SQIVND (reference sequence). Here the CDR3 DNA reads TGTGCCAGTAGTAGGGGGGACCGGGTCTCCGAGCAGTACTTC. Protein product: CASSRGDRVSEQYF.

The chain joins TRBV27 to TRBJ1-1; D is unresolved. Trimming stripped 5 bases from V and 0 bases from J, with 10 bases between. The CDR3 runs to 14 residues. Germline loops: CDR1 MNHEY, CDR2 SMNVEV (reference sequence). CDR3 sequence: CASSGRHLNTEAFF. The CDR3 DNA reads as TGTGCCAGCAGTGGGAGACACCTGAACACTGAAGCTTTCTTT.

The V call is TRBV28, the J call TRBJ2-2; 9 bases are a match to TRBD2. V trimming: 3 bases; J trimming: 7 bases; junction bases outside the gene matches: 9. CDR1 is MDHEN, CDR2 SYDVKM, per germline. This CDR3 region has 16 residues. CDR3 protein: CASSFRLAGTVGELFF. CDR3 coding DNA: TGTGCCAGCAGTTTTCGGCTAGCGGGAACGGTCGGGGAGCTGTTTTTT.

The chain employs TRBV6-5 and TRBJ2-4, with D possibly being TRBD1 or TRBD2 (5 bases each). The CDR3 extends over 15 amino acids. V lost 2 bases and J 0 bases, leaving 8 bases between the germline ends. Germline CDR1 and CDR2: MNHEY and SVGAGI. CDR3 protein: CASSYTGLAKNIQYF. The DNA of the CDR3 is TGTGCCAGCAGTTACACGGGGCTAGCCAAAAACATTCAGTACTTC.

The rearrangement links TRBV7-9 to TRBJ2-1; 11 bases are shared with TRBD2. This CDR3 contains 17 residues. Germline V gives CDR1 SEHNR, CDR2 FQNEAQ (reference sequence). V lost 2 bases, J lost 8 bases, and 11 bases stayed unmatched. The CDR3 protein is CASSLSLAGGPGDEQFF. As DNA, the CDR3 is TGTGCCAGCAGCTTAAGTTTAGCGGGAGGGCCTGGGGATGAGCAGTTCTTC.

This clone was observed once. The gene calls are TRBV7-2 and TRBJ1-2; unclear D gene. The CDR3 runs 13 residues. Germline lookup yields CDR1 SGHTA and CDR2 FQGNSA. The V end lost 3 bases, the J end lost 5 bases, and 10 bases lay between the germline ends. CDR3 sequence (DNA): TGTGCCAGCAGCTTTGTGCCGGGGTATGGCTACACCTTC. It encodes CASSFVPGYGYTF.

This sequence joins TRBV5-1 and TRBJ1-4; 8 bases fit TRBD1. The V gene's germline CDR1 is SGHRS and CDR2 YFSETQ. The CDR3 is 12 amino acids. V shed 4 bases, J shed 12 bases, and the junction held 5 bases outside the gene matches. The CDR3 sequence is CASSIGQGELFF. Here the CDR3 DNA reads TGCGCCAGCAGCATCGGACAGGGAGAACTGTTTTTT. The full variable domain, completed using reference TRBV5-1 and TRBJ1-4, is KAGVTQTPRYLIKTRGQQVTLSCSPISGHRSVSWYQQTPGQGLQFLFEYFSETQRNKGNFPGRFSGRQFSNSRSEMNVSTLELGDSALYLCASSIGQGELFFGSGTQLSVL.

As regards this clone: The sample contains more than one DNA sequence encoding this CDR3. The chain links TRBV6-5 to TRBJ1-1, with 7 bases aligning to TRBD1. V was pared by 2 bases and J by 0 bases, with 0 bases of the junction left unmatched. The germline CDR1 and CDR2 sequences are MNHEY and SVGAGI. The length of the CDR3 is 14 residues. The CDR3 coding sequence is TGTGCCAGCAGTTACGGGACAGTGAACACTGAAGCTTTCTTT. Its protein is CASSYGTVNTEAFF.

The V gene is TRBV6-1, the J gene TRBJ1-3; tentatively, D is TRBD1 (5 bases). This CDR3 region has 16 residues. Trimming took 1 base from V and 2 from J, leaving 12 bases between them. Germline assignment: CDR1 MNHNS and CDR2 SASEGT. The CDR3 nucleotides read TGTGCCAGCAGTGAAGTAGGGGCTGCTACTGGAAACACCATATATTTT. Its protein is CASSEVGAATGNTIYF.

Notes on this clone: The sample contains more than one DNA sequence encoding this CDR3. The chain recombines TRBV7-2 with TRBJ2-1; D call uncertain. The CDR3 length is 15 residues. The V and J ends lost 6 bases and 0 bases respectively, with 12 bases between them. Germline values: CDR1 SGHTA, CDR2 FQGNSA. CDR3 loop: CASSLDQSSYNEQFF. The CDR3 DNA follows: TGTGCCAGCAGTCTGGACCAAAGCTCCTACAATGAGCAGTTCTTC.

The rearrangement uses TRBV9 and TRBJ2-1; D ambiguous. The germline gives CDR1 SGDLS, CDR2 YYNGEE. V was shortened by 0 bases and J by 11 bases, with 9 bases between the two germline ends. CDR3 length: 12 amino acids. DNA for the CDR3: TGTGCCAGCAGCGTAGATCGCACTAAGCAGTTCTTC. It yields the protein CASSVDRTKQFF.

The chain links TRBV19 to TRBJ2-2, with D perhaps matching TRBD1 (5 bases). The CDR3 is 15 amino acids. Germline CDR1 reads LNHDA; CDR2 reads SQIVND (reference sequence). V dropped 6 bases and J dropped 1 base, with 12 bases sitting between them. This CDR3 is CASRVGPLNTGELFF. The CDR3 bases are TGTGCCAGTAGAGTGGGGCCACTGAACACCGGGGAGCTGTTTTTT.

This chain connects TRBV28 to TRBJ2-7; no clear D gene. The V gene lost 8 bases and the J gene lost 3 bases, with 8 bases spanning the gap. CDR1 and CDR2 (germline): MDHEN, SYDVKM. This CDR3 is built from 11 residues. The CDR3 loop reads CASLSGYEQYF. In DNA, the CDR3 is TGTGCCAGCCTCTCAGGCTACGAGCAGTACTTC.

With respect to this clone: The sample holds other DNA sequences that translate to the same CDR3. The chain carries TRBV9 and TRBJ1-1, with D tentatively TRBD1 (6 bases). The CDR3 extends over 14 amino acids. V dropped 0 bases and J dropped 4 bases, with 10 bases sitting between them. Germline V gene data show CDR1 as SGDLS and CDR2 as YYNGEE. CDR3 amino acids: CASSVVGAGTEAFF. The DNA for the CDR3 is TGTGCCAGCAGCGTAGTGGGGGCGGGCACTGAAGCTTTCTTT.

The chain is built from TRBV7-3 and TRBJ1-1; possibly TRBD1 for D (6 bases). CDR3 size: 15 residues. V lost 2 bases to trimming and J lost 11 bases, with 21 bases between them. CDR1 SGHTA and CDR2 FQGTGA come from the germline V gene. CDR3 sequence reads: CASSLRGPAPRGAFF. In DNA form, the CDR3 reads TGTGCCAGCAGCTTACGGGGGCCCGCACCCCGGGGCGCTTTCTTT.

The chain links TRBV7-3 to TRBJ2-1, with 13 bases fitting TRBD2. The trim removed 2 bases at V and 8 bases at J, leaving 3 bases unmatched. Germline V gene lookup returns CDR1 SGHTA and CDR2 FQGTGA. The CDR3 runs 15 residues. Here the CDR3 DNA reads TGTGCCAGCAGCTTAGGACTAGCGGGGGTGCATGAGCAGTTCTTC. Amino acid sequence: CASSLGLAGVHEQFF.

As for this clone: This same CDR3 is encoded by further DNA sequences in the sample. The V gene is TRBV5-1, the J gene TRBJ1-3; D is ambiguous. Germline V gene data show CDR1 as SGHRS and CDR2 as YFSETQ. The CDR3 spans 13 residues. V was cut by 3 bases and J by 4 bases, with 8 bases left in between. The chain's CDR3 is CASSSDSGNTIYF. DNA for the CDR3: TGCGCCAGCAGCTCCGACTCGGGAAACACCATATATTTT. Drawing the rest from reference TRBV5-1 and TRBJ1-3, the complete variable domain is KAGVTQTPRYLIKTRGQQVTLSCSPISGHRSVSWYQQTPGQGLQFLFEYFSETQRNKGNFPGRFSGRQFSNSRSEMNVSTLELGDSALYLCASSSDSGNTIYFGEGSWLTVV.

Details on this clone: Other DNA sequences of this sample code for an identical CDR3. The rearrangement links TRBV30 to TRBJ2-1, with TRBD1 identical over 10 bases. Germline values: CDR1 GTSNPN, CDR2 SVGIG (reference sequence). This CDR3 comprises 14 residues. Trimming took 0 bases from V and 6 from J; bases not matched to a gene: 2. CDR3 amino acids: CAWSVDRGVNEQFF. In DNA form, the CDR3 reads TGTGCCTGGAGTGTGGACAGGGGGGTCAATGAGCAGTTCTTC.